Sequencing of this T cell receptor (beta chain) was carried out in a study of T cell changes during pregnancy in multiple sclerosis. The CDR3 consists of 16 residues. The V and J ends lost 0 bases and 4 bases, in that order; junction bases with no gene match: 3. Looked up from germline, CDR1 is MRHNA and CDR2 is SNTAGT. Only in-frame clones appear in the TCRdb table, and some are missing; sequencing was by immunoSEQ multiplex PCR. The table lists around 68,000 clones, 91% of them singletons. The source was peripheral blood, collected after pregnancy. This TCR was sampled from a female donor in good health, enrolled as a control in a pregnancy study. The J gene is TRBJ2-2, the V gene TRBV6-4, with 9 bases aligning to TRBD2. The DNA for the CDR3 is TGTGCCAGCAGTGACTCTGCGGGGGGGCCCACCGGGGAGCTGTTTTTT. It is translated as CASSDSAGGPTGELFF.